This TCR beta chain was profiled in a study of CXCR3-negative and CXCR3-positive naive CD8 T cells. The CDR3 has 13 amino acids. Looked up from germline, CDR1 is ENHRY and CDR2 is SYGVKD. Researchers prepared the TRB cDNA libraries using 5' RACE with UMI labels. Reprocessing the 5' RACE reads, TCRdb reports a single entry for every CDR3 protein and omits DNA. In total, the table holds 55,000 to 70,000 distinct CDR3 sequences. The receptor was derived from a human donor in good health. Some clones in this sample may be carry-over from other donors' samples. V gene TRBV10-3 combines with J gene TRBJ2-7; the TCRdb call, TRBD1, lacks DNA for checking. The sample consisted of memory CD8+ T cells from blood. CDR3 in amino acids: CAISEFGGYEQYF.